Sequencing of this T cell receptor (beta chain) was carried out in a study of T-cell memory formation after mild COVID-19 (dated by TCRdb to the early 2020s). With regard to the full study: TCR sequence clusters from the two donors were largely donor specific. T-cell clones expanding and contracting after mild COVID-19 in a couple of donors were tracked by longitudinal TCRalpha and TCRbeta repertoire sequencing. The cohort was made up of two young adult volunteers, one female and one male, who were previously healthy.

The instrument given in TCRdb is Illumina NovaSeq 6000. Using 5'RACE with constant-segment primers, TCRalpha and TCRbeta cDNA libraries were constructed, with sample barcodes and unique molecular identifiers added in the process. RNA was extracted from every sample with Trizol reagent. Library amplification was performed in two PCR steps, and a second sample barcode and Illumina TruSeq adapters were introduced in the second step. Sequencing of libraries was performed on an Illumina NovaSeq with 2 x 150 bp paired-end reads. As for the original processing: Reads were demultiplexed and collapsed into UMI-guided consensus sequences with migec v1.2.7. With mixcr v2.1.11, UMI consensuses were aligned to TRA and TRB V and J templates and assembled into clonotypes. Clonotypes were classified as expanded or contracted when called significant by both edgeR and NoisET, with noise models trained on biological replicates. For edgeR calls, the cutoffs were a false discovery rate-adjusted p below 0.01 and a log2 fold-change threshold of 1. As an exploratory analysis of dynamics, PCA with hierarchical clustering was applied to max-normalized trajectories of the 1000 most abundant clonotypes. Separately sequenced CD4+ and CD8+ repertoires were used to assign the CD4 or CD8 phenotype of responding clones. The raw public reads went through TCRdb reprocessing: fastp at Q25, MiXCR clone calling, in-frame beta chains kept. Entries are consolidated by CDR3 protein sequence, retaining the most common genes and DNA. The V and J calls follow TCRdb's processing rather than the paper's. This sample holds 110,000 or so distinct CDR3 sequences; 22% were observed only once. 40% to 50% of the sample is held by the ten biggest clonotypes.

At the junction V is shortened by 4 bases and J by 3 bases, with 6 bases in between. The CDR3, from cysteine to phenylalanine, totals 12 residues. The read is trimmed to its CDR3 DNA, 36 bases read in frame from base 1. What the work shows at the level of the full study, not this receptor alone: Contracting CD4+ clones were located mainly in the CM and EM memory subsets, whereas CD8+ clones were found to be enriched in EMRA. SARS-CoV-2 specificity was not confirmed for the second-wave clones peaking on day 37. The study covered only a couple of mild cases, and larger cohorts including severe cases with pre-infection samples were considered necessary. The detection of some responding clones in pre-infection memory suggests that pre-existing cross-reactive memory T cells joined the SARS-CoV-2 response. From day 15 to 85, contracting clones showed balanced CD4/CD8 phenotypes, whereas a second wave of clones that expanded from day 15 to 37 leaned towards CD4+.

Ficoll-Paque density gradient centrifugation was used to isolate PBMCs. Comment on this clonotype: Its binding antigen is unknown. Base qualities are not at hand, and no much larger clone is one base apart.

The chain is made from TRBV23-1 and TRBJ2-5; the D gene is not confidently resolved. TRBV23-1 is filed as an ORF, its function uncertain. The clonotype comes from a man between 18 and 29 years old who had mild COVID-19 (a few samples of this study predate the infection). The sample titles of this study are shuffled in the database, so cell type and time point are left out; the donor was told from shared clones. The sample taken for sequencing was PBMCs or a T cell subset sorted from them (not recorded which). The DNA sequence is given as TGCGCCAGCAGTCTGTCGGAAGAGACCCAGTACTTC. The encoded protein is CASSLSEETQYF.